The 14 T cell receptor beta chains below come from one sample, sequenced in a study of CD8+ T cells in alopecia areata. Described treatment: oral pan-JAK inhibitor, 5-10 mg twice daily. Reverse transcription of extracted RNA yielded cDNA, which provided the sequencing template. Some clones are missing from TCRdb's copy, which holds only in-frame ones; the method was immunoSEQ multiplex PCR. The sample lists fewer than 150,000 clones, roughly four fifths occurring once. The specimen comprised CD8+ T cells sorted from blood, sampled at week 4, from a patient treated with tofacitinib. The receptors shown here come from a human donor with alopecia areata.

This clone was observed once. The CDR3 sequence is CASSLMSTYNEQFF. CDR3 DNA: TGTGCCAGCAGCTTAATGTCCACCTACAATGAGCAGTTCTTC. This chain uses TRBV7-2 with TRBJ2-1, with no clear D. This CDR3 contains 14 residues. Germline assignment: CDR1 SGHTA and CDR2 FQGNSA. V lost 2 bases and J lost 2, with 7 bases in between.

This sequence joins TRBV7-2 and TRBJ2-3; D possibly uses TRBD1 or TRBD2 (5 bases each). The CDR3 is 15 amino acids. CDR1 and CDR2 (germline): SGHTA, FQGNSA. V was cut by 3 bases and J by 1 base, with 11 bases left in between. The CDR3 sequence is CASSLVGAGTDTQYF. The CDR3 nucleotides are TGTGCCAGCAGCTTGGTCGGGGCAGGCACAGATACGCAGTATTTT.

V is TRBV6-6 and J is TRBJ2-5, with a tentative D call TRBD2 (6 bases). From germline, CDR1 is MNHNY and CDR2 SVGAGI (reference sequence). This CDR3 contains 15 residues. The germline V and J ends were trimmed by 5 bases and 2 bases, with 15 bases remaining between them. CDR3: CASSARGLKQETQYF. In nucleotides, the CDR3 is TGTGCCAGCAGTGCCCGGGGGTTGAAACAAGAGACCCAGTACTTC.

This chain uses TRBV9 with TRBJ2-1; the D is unclear. The germline V gene encodes CDR1 SGDLS and CDR2 YYNGEE. Deletions cut 0 bases from V and 4 bases from J, with 8 bases between. The CDR3 extends over 14 amino acids. CDR3 nucleotide sequence: TGTGCCAGCAGCGTAGTCGAGTTATACAATGAGCAGTTCTTC. Its translation: CASSVVELYNEQFF.

Comments on this clone: Other DNA sequences of this sample code for an identical CDR3. The chain employs TRBV9 and TRBJ2-3, with a possible D match to TRBD2 (7 bases). Germline CDR1 is SGDLS and CDR2 is YYNGEE. The CDR3 loop spans 15 amino acids. V gave up 0 bases and J gave up 6 bases, with 14 bases separating them. DNA of the CDR3: TGTGCCAGCAGCGTAGGAGGGGGGGCCACGGATACGCAGTATTTT. This codes for CASSVGGGATDTQYF. The variable domain in full, with the rest retrieved from reference TRBV9 and TRBJ2-3, is DSGVTQTPKHLITATGQRVTLRCSPRSGDLSVYWYQQSLDQGLQFLIQYYNGEERAKGNILERFSAQQFPDLHSELNLSSLELGDSALYFCASSVGGGATDTQYFGPGTRLTVL.

This clone was detected only once. The chain carries TRBV29-1 and TRBJ2-1, with D possibly TRBD1 on 5 matching bases. Trimming pared 2 bases from V and 4 bases from J, leaving 12 bases between. The CDR3 loop spans 14 amino acids. Germline CDR1 reads SQVTM; CDR2 reads ANQGSEA. This CDR3 is CSVESRTQYNEQFF. The DNA for the CDR3 is TGCAGCGTTGAATCGAGGACACAGTACAATGAGCAGTTCTTC.

The chain recombines TRBV29-1 with TRBJ2-7; 8 bases agree with TRBD1. The V segment lost 4 bases and the J segment 7 bases; nucleotides outside the gene matches: 6. This CDR3 has 12 amino acids. The germline CDR1 and CDR2 sequences are SQVTM and ANQGSEA. The CDR3 here is CSVGPGTGEQYF. The CDR3, as DNA: TGCAGCGTTGGCCCCGGGACAGGAGAGCAGTACTTC.

The rearrangement joins TRBV4-2 to TRBJ1-2; D is ambiguous. Per germline, CDR1 LGHNA and CDR2 YNFKEQ. The CDR3 totals 13 residues. V was trimmed by 0 bases and J by 4 bases, leaving 6 bases between them. CDR3 protein: CASSQEGSYGYTF. Here the CDR3 DNA reads TGTGCCAGCAGCCAAGAGGGCAGCTATGGCTACACCTTC.

Only a few counts were recorded for this clone. This sequence joins TRBV19 and TRBJ2-7; 7 nucleotides line up with TRBD1. In germline, CDR1 is LNHDA, CDR2 SQIVND (reference sequence). This CDR3 contains 13 residues. V was pared by 10 bases and J by 5 bases, with 11 bases of the junction left unmatched. The CDR3 reads CATVEQGINEQYF. The CDR3 nucleotides read TGTGCCACCGTCGAACAGGGGATCAACGAGCAGTACTTC. Full variable domain (remainder filled in from reference TRBV19 and TRBJ2-7): DGGITQSPKYLFRKEGQNVTLSCEQNLNHDAMYWYRQDPGQGLRLIYYSQIVNDFQKGDIAEGYSVSREKKESFPLTVTSAQKNPTAFYLCATVEQGINEQYFGPGTRLTVT.

This chain links TRBV29-1 with TRBJ2-7; D is uncertain. Germline CDR1 and CDR2: SQVTM and ANQGSEA. The germline V and J ends were trimmed by 3 bases and 0 bases, with 18 bases remaining between them. CDR3 length equals 16 residues. The CDR3 protein is CSVEVGNHRNSYEQYF. As DNA, the CDR3 is TGCAGCGTTGAGGTAGGGAACCATAGAAACTCCTACGAGCAGTACTTC.

The rearrangement uses TRBV10-2 and TRBJ2-7; 10 nucleotides match TRBD1. Germline V CDR1 and CDR2: WSHSY, SAAADI. The CDR3 is made up of 13 amino acids. V lost 6 bases, J lost 5 bases, and 4 bases stayed unmatched. The DNA of the CDR3 is TGCGCCAGCAGGGACAGGGGGACCCACGAGCAGTACTTC. Amino acids: CASRDRGTHEQYF.

This clone was observed once. The V gene is TRBV7-9, the J gene TRBJ2-3, with TRBD1 identical over 9 bases. CDR1 and CDR2 (germline): SEHNR, FQNEAQ (reference sequence). V dropped 4 bases and J dropped 5; count of bases not matched to a gene: 4. The CDR3 length is 14 residues. The CDR3 is CASSSGQGIDTQYF. The CDR3 region has the DNA TGTGCCAGCAGCTCCGGACAGGGGATAGATACGCAGTATTTT.

V is TRBV7-9 and J is TRBJ1-1; D is undetermined. This CDR3 contains 15 residues. Trimming took off 5 bases at V and 4 bases at J, with 17 bases between the two ends. Germline V lookup: CDR1 SEHNR, CDR2 FQNEAQ (reference sequence). CDR3 residues: CASSPGRSVSTEAFF. The DNA of the CDR3 is TGTGCCAGCAGCCCTGGGCGGTCGGTGAGCACTGAAGCTTTCTTT.

V and J are TRBV6-6 and TRBJ2-5, with 9 bases aligning to TRBD2. This CDR3 is 15 amino acids long. Germline lookup yields CDR1 MNHNY and CDR2 SVGAGI (reference sequence). V shed 3 bases and J 5 bases; nucleotides not matched to a gene: 7. The CDR3 DNA is TGTGCCAGCAGTTATAAGTCCGCGGGGGGGGAGACCCAGTACTTC. Protein product: CASSYKSAGGETQYF.